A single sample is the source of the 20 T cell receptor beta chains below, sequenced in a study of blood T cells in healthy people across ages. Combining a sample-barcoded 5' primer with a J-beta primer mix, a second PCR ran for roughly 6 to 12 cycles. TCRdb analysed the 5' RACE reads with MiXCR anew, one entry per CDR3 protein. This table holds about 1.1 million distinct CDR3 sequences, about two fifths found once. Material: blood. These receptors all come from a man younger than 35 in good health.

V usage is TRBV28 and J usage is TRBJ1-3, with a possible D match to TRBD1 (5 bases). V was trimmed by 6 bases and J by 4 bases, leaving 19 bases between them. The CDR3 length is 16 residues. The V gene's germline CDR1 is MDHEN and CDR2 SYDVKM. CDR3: CASRTFPGPMGNTIYF. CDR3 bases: TGTGCCAGCAGGACGTTCCCGGGACCTATGGGAAACACCATATATTTT.

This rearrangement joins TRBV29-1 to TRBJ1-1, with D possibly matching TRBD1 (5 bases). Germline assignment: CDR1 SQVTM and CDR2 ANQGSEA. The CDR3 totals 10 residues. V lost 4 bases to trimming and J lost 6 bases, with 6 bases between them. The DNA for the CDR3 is TGCAGCGTTGTCAGGGCTGAAGCTTTCTTT. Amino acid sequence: CSVVRAEAFF.

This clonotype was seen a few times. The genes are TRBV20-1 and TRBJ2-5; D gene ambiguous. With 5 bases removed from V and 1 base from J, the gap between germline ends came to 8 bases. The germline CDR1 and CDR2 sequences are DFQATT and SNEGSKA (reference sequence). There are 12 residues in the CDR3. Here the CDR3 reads CSALAAQETQYF. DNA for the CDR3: TGCAGTGCTTTGGCAGCCCAAGAGACCCAGTACTTC.

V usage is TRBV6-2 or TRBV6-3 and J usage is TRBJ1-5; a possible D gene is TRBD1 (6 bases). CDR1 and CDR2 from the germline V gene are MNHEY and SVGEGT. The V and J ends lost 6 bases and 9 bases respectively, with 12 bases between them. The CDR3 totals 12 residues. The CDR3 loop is CASSPRTAPQHF. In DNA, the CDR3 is TGTGCCAGCAGCCCCAGGACAGCGCCCCAGCATTTT.

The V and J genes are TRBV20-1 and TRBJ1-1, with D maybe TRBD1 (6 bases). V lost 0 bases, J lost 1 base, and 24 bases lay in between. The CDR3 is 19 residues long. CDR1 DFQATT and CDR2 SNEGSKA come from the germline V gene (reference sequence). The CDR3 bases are TGCAGTGCTAGAGACCCCTTCCCGGTCAGGGGATTATCGAACACTGAAGCTTTCTTT. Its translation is CSARDPFPVRGLSNTEAFF.

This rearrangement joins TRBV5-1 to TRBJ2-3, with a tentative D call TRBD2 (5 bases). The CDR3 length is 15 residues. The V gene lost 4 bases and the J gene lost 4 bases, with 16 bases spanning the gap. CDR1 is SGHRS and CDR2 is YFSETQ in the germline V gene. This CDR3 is CASSPRTGSADTQYF. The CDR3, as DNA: TGCGCCAGCAGCCCGCGGACGGGGAGCGCAGATACGCAGTATTTT.

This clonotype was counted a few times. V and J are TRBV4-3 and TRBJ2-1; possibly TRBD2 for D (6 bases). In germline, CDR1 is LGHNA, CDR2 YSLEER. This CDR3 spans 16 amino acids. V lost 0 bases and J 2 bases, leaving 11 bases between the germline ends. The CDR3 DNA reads TGCGCCAGCAGCCAAGATCTTTCGGGGGCCTACAATGAGCAGTTCTTC. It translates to CASSQDLSGAYNEQFF.

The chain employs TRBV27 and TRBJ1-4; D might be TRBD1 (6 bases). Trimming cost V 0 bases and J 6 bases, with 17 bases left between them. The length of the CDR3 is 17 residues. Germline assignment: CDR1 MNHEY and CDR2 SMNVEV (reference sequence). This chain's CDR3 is CASSLSFTGRGYEKLFF. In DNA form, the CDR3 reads TGTGCCAGCAGTTTATCCTTCACAGGGAGGGGGTATGAAAAACTGTTTTTT.

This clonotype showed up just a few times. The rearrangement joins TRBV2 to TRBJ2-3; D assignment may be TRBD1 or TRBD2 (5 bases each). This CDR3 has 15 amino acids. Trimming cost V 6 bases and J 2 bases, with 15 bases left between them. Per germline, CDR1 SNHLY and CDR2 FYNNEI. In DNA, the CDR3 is TGTGCCAGCAGCGCTCTTCCGGGGCCCACAGATACGCAGTATTTT. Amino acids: CASSALPGPTDTQYF.

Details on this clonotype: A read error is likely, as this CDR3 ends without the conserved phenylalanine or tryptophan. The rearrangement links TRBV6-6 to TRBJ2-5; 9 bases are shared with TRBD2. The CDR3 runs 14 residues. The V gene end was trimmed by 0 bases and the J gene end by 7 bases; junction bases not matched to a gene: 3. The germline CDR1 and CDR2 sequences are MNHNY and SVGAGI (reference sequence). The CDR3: CASSYSEAGGTQYL. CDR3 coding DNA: TGTGCCAGCAGTTACTCCGAAGCGGGGGGGACCCAGTACCTC.

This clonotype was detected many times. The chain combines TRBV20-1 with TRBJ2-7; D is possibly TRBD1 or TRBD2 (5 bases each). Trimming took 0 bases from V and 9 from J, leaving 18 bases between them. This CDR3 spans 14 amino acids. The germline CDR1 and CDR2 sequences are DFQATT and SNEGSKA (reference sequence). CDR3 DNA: TGCAGTGCTAGAGATAGGGACGGGACCTATGGGCAGTACTTC. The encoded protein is CSARDRDGTYGQYF.

The DNA of the CDR3 is TGTGCCTGGAGTGTACGCGGGGTCCACTATGGCTACACCTTC. It yields the protein CAWSVRGVHYGYTF. The chain employs TRBV30 and TRBJ1-2; the D is unclear. CDR1 is GTSNPN and CDR2 is SVGIG in the germline V gene (reference sequence). V was shortened by 0 bases and J by 3 bases, with 11 bases between the two germline ends. The CDR3 length is 14 residues.

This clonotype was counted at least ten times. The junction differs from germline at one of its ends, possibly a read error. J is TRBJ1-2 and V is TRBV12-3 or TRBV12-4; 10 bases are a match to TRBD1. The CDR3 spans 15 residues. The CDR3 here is CASSLAGTGDYGYTF. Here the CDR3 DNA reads TGCGCCAGCAGCTTGGCCGGGACAGGGGACTATGGCTACACCTTC.

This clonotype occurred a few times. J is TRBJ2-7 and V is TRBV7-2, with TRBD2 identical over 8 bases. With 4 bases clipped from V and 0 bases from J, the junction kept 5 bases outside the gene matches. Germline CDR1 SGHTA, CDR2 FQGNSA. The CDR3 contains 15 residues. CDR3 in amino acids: CASSSAGESSYEQYF. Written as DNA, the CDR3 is TGTGCCAGCAGCTCAGCGGGGGAAAGCTCCTACGAGCAGTACTTC. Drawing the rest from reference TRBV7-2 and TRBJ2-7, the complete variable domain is GAGVSQSPSNKVTEKGKDVELRCDPISGHTALYWYRQSLGQGLEFLIYFQGNSAPDKSGLPSDRFSAERTGGSVSTLTIQRTQQEDSAVYLCASSSAGESSYEQYFGPGTRLTVT.

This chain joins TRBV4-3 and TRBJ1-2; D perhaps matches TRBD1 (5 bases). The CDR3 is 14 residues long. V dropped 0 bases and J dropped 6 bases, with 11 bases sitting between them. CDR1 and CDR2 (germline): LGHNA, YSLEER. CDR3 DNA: TGCGCCAGCAGCCAAGACGCAGGGCCGGATGGCTACACCTTC. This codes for CASSQDAGPDGYTF.

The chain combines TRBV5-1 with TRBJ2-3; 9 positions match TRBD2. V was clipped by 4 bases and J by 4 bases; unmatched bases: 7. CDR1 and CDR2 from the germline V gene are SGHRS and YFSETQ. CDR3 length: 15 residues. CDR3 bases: TGCGCCAGCAGCCCTGAGCGGGGGGACGCAGATACGCAGTATTTT. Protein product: CASSPERGDADTQYF.

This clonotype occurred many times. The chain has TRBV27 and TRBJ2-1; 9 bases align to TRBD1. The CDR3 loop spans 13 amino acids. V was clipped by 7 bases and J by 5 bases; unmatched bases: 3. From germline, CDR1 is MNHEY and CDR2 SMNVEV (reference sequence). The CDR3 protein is CASTGQGNNEQFF. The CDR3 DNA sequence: TGTGCCAGCACTGGACAGGGGAACAATGAGCAGTTCTTC.

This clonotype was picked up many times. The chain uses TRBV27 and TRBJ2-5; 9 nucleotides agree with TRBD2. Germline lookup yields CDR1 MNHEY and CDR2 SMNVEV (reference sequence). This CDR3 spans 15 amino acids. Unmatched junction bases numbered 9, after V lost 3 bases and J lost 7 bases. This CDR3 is CASSFLAGTDRTQYF. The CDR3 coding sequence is TGTGCCAGCAGTTTTCTAGCGGGGACCGACAGGACCCAGTACTTC.

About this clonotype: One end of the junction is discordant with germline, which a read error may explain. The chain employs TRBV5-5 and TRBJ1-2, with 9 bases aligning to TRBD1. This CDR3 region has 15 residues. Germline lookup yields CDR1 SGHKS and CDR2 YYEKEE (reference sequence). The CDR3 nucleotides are TGTGCCAGCAGTCCCGCCCCCACAGGGGGCTATGACTACACCTTC. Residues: CASSPAPTGGYDYTF.

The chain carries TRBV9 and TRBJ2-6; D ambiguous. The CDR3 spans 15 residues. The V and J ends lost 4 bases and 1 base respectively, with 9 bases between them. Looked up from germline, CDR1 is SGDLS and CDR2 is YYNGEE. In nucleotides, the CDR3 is TGTGCCAGCAGCCCCCAAAAATCTGGGGCCAACGTCCTGACTTTC. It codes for CASSPQKSGANVLTF. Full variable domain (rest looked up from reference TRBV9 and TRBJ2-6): DSGVTQTPKHLITATGQRVTLRCSPRSGDLSVYWYQQSLDQGLQFLIQYYNGEERAKGNILERFSAQQFPDLHSELNLSSLELGDSALYFCASSPQKSGANVLTFGAGSRLTVL.